This T cell receptor (beta chain) was obtained from a study of vaccination effects on CD4 cells after COVID-19. Study-wide context: ViraFEST assay sequencing came after antigen-specific CD4+ T cells were expanded with viral peptide pools. Vaccination of participants consisted of two doses of either the BNT162b2 or mRNA-1273 vaccine.

Scientists isolated CD4+ T cells after an approximately ten-day culture period ended. Sequencing was performed with immunoSEQ multiplex PCR; in TCRdb, only in-frame clones are kept and a portion is missing. Here the sample spans around 40,000 clones, 55% to 80% being singletons. This clone has only one observation. Its cognate antigen is unknown. This CDR3 is 16 amino acids long. Germline-derived CDR1 and CDR2 are SEHNR and FQNEAQ (reference sequence). Trimming took 2 bases from V and 0 from J; bases not matched to a gene: 3. The sequence was obtained from a human donor who received a COVID-19 vaccine. The rearrangement joins TRBV7-9 to TRBJ2-7, with 11 positions matching TRBD2. Sequenced material: CD4+ T cells from PBMCs cultured without peptide, taken before COVID-19 vaccination. Here the CDR3 DNA reads TGTGCCAGCAGCTTATGGGGACTAGCGGCCTCCTACGAGCAGTACTTC. Protein sequence: CASSLWGLAASYEQYF.